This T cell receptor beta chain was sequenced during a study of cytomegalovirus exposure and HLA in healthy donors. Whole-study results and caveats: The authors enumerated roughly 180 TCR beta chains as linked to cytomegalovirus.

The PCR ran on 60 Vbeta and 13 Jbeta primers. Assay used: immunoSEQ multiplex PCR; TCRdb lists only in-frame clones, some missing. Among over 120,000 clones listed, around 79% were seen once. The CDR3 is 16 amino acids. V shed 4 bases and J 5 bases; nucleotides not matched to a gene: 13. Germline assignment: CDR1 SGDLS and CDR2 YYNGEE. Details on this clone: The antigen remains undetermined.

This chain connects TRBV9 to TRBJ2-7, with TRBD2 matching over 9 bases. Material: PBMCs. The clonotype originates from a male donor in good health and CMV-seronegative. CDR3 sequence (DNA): TGTGCCAGCAGCCCCCGATTAGCGGGAGACTTGGACGAGCAGTACTTC. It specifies CASSPRLAGDLDEQYF.